Sequencing of this T cell receptor (beta chain) was carried out in a study of molecular identifiers for immune sequencing clone quantification. For bulk TCR libraries, previously described methods and listed TCR primers were used. TCRdb re-called the PCR reads with MiXCR, one entry per CDR3 protein. This table has 300,000 to 400,000 distinct CDR3 sequences, 20% to 25% appearing once. As to this clonotype: The junction differs from germline at one of its ends, possibly a read error.

Germline CDR1 and CDR2: SGHDT and YYEEEE. This CDR3 comprises 15 residues. Libraries used roughly 19,000 to 1,100,000 sorted naive CD8 T cells and 10%, 30% or 50% RNA input. Material for sequencing was naive CD8+ T cells from blood, with Jurkat cell RNA spiked in. The subset is: FACS-sorted CD8+CD4-CCR7+CD45RA+ naive T cells. This TCR came from a human donor in good health. Some libraries in this study had Jurkat cell RNA spiked in. The chain is built from TRBV5-6 and TRBJ2-7, with D uncertain. The CDR3 here is CACSRVEDPSYEQYF. The CDR3 coding sequence is TGTGCCTGCAGCCGCGTTGAAGACCCCTCCTACGAGCAGTACTTC.